The following is a TCR beta chain sequence with its context. What this receptor recognizes is not known. Per-nucleotide qualities are absent, and no much larger clonotype sits a single base away. These data are taken from a study of beta chain features in type 1 diabetes (dated by TCRdb to 2016 to 2019). For the study in its entirety: Mean age, gender distribution, total cell number and subset yield were not different between patients and healthy donors. Across all samples, almost 110 million sorted cells were examined, and cell number per subset correlated strongly with RNA yield. The study compared the TCRB repertoires of sorted circulating CD4+ T cell subsets in recently diagnosed type 1 diabetes patients with those in matched healthy donors. Naive and central memory subsets were obtained from all 28 donors, but regulatory and stem cell-like memory subsets were isolated from only 8 patients and 8 healthy donors.

Each donor gave one peripheral blood draw, roughly 110 mL on average, collected into heparinised tubes. Naive, central memory, regulatory and stem cell-like memory CD4+ T cells were sorted on a BD FACSAria II using a panel including CD45RO, CCR7, CD25, CD127, CD95 and CD27. Purity was above 98% for every sorted population. PBMCs were isolated immediately by Lymphoprep density gradient centrifugation and stained directly without culture. So that batch effects would be minimized, each experiment stained and sorted samples in pairs, pairing one healthy donor with one patient. The CDR3 measures 12 amino acids from cysteine to phenylalanine. The only DNA kept is the CDR3, 36 bases in frame from the first base. V is pruned by 7 bases and J by 7 bases, leaving 7 bases of the junction without a gene match. Via the germline V gene, CDR1 is SQVTM and CDR2 ANQGSEA. The entire amount of isolated RNA was reverse transcribed using the High Capacity cDNA Reverse Transcription Kit, so the sequenced TCRB transcripts were expressed ones. Naive, central memory and regulatory T cell samples underwent deep immunoSEQ sequencing, averaging roughly 3.3 million total reads per sample. Sorted cells were lysed in RLT buffer, and RNA was extracted using DNase-treated RNeasy Micro or Mini kits according to cell number. To prevent cross-contamination, every cell subset was processed on its own, while patient and healthy donor samples were processed together. The immunoSEQ multiplex PCR was used to amplify TCRB sequences from cDNA, generating 87-bp fragments that spanned the CDR3 region. Sequencing of the amplicons was performed on the Illumina HiSeq platform. The published analysis was carried out like this. PCR bias was corrected computationally using synthetic template baselines, and reads within Hamming distance 2 were collapsed, with unmergeable singletons discarded. Reads were aligned against IMGT so that V, D and J genes, CDR3 length and insertions or deletions at six rearrangement sites could be assigned. Clonotype counts were normalized to sorted cell number within each subset before computing true diversity and Gini coefficients with the tcR R package. The overlap coefficient, calculated on TCRB nucleotide sequences, was used to quantify repertoire sharing. Out-of-frame TCRB sequences from naive cells were analyzed to stand in for the pre-selection repertoire. TCRdb re-hosts the immuneACCESS table, in-frame sequences only. Its copies lack some clones; in the studies checked, an unresolved V gene accounts for under half of them, and the cause for the rest is not known. V and J calls and clone size come straight from that table; D and trimming were deduced from the DNA. The sample table holds 250,000 to 300,000 clones, of which approximately 25% were seen once. 0.012% of the sample is taken by the ten largest.

The paper's findings and limits, for the study overall: In all four CD4+ subsets, TCRB CDR3 length was moderately but significantly shorter in type 1 diabetes patients. Because the HLA sub-analyses included only small numbers of individuals, any influence of HLA type on TCRB rearrangement was left unresolved. Fewer insertions and more nucleotide deletions at VDJ recombination sites were observed in patients with type 1 diabetes, implying thymic rearrangement abnormalities. PCR may preferentially amplify shorter templates, but because patient and control samples were amplified and corrected together, any resulting skew would affect both groups equally. Naive, central memory and regulatory TCRB repertoires appeared to be more similar among patients than among healthy donors. Because cDNA rather than genomic DNA was sequenced, highly expressing activated cells could have been over-represented, although no difference in activation and CD3 levels was found between groups.

Recombination joined TRBV29-1 with TRBJ1-2; the junction holds 9 bases that match TRBD1. Sequencing was performed on naive CD4+ T cells from blood. In light of the paper, this sample's cell subset or site label describes: true naive CD4+ T cells. This clonotype was obtained from a woman aged 25-40 years with type 1 diabetes. Read as DNA, the sequence is TGCAGCGGGGCCGGGACAGGGAGTGGCTACACCTTC. It encodes CSGAGTGSGYTF.